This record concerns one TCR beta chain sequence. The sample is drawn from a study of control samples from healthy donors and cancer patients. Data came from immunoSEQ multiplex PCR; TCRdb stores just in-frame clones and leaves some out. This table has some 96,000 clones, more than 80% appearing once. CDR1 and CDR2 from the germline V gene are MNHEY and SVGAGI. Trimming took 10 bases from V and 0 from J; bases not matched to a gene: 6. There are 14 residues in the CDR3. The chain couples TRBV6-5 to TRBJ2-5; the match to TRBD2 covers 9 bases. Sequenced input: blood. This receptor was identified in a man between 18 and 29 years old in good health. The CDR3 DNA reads TGTGCCACCGGGGCTAGCGGGGACCAAGAGACCCAGTACTTC. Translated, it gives CATGASGDQETQYF.